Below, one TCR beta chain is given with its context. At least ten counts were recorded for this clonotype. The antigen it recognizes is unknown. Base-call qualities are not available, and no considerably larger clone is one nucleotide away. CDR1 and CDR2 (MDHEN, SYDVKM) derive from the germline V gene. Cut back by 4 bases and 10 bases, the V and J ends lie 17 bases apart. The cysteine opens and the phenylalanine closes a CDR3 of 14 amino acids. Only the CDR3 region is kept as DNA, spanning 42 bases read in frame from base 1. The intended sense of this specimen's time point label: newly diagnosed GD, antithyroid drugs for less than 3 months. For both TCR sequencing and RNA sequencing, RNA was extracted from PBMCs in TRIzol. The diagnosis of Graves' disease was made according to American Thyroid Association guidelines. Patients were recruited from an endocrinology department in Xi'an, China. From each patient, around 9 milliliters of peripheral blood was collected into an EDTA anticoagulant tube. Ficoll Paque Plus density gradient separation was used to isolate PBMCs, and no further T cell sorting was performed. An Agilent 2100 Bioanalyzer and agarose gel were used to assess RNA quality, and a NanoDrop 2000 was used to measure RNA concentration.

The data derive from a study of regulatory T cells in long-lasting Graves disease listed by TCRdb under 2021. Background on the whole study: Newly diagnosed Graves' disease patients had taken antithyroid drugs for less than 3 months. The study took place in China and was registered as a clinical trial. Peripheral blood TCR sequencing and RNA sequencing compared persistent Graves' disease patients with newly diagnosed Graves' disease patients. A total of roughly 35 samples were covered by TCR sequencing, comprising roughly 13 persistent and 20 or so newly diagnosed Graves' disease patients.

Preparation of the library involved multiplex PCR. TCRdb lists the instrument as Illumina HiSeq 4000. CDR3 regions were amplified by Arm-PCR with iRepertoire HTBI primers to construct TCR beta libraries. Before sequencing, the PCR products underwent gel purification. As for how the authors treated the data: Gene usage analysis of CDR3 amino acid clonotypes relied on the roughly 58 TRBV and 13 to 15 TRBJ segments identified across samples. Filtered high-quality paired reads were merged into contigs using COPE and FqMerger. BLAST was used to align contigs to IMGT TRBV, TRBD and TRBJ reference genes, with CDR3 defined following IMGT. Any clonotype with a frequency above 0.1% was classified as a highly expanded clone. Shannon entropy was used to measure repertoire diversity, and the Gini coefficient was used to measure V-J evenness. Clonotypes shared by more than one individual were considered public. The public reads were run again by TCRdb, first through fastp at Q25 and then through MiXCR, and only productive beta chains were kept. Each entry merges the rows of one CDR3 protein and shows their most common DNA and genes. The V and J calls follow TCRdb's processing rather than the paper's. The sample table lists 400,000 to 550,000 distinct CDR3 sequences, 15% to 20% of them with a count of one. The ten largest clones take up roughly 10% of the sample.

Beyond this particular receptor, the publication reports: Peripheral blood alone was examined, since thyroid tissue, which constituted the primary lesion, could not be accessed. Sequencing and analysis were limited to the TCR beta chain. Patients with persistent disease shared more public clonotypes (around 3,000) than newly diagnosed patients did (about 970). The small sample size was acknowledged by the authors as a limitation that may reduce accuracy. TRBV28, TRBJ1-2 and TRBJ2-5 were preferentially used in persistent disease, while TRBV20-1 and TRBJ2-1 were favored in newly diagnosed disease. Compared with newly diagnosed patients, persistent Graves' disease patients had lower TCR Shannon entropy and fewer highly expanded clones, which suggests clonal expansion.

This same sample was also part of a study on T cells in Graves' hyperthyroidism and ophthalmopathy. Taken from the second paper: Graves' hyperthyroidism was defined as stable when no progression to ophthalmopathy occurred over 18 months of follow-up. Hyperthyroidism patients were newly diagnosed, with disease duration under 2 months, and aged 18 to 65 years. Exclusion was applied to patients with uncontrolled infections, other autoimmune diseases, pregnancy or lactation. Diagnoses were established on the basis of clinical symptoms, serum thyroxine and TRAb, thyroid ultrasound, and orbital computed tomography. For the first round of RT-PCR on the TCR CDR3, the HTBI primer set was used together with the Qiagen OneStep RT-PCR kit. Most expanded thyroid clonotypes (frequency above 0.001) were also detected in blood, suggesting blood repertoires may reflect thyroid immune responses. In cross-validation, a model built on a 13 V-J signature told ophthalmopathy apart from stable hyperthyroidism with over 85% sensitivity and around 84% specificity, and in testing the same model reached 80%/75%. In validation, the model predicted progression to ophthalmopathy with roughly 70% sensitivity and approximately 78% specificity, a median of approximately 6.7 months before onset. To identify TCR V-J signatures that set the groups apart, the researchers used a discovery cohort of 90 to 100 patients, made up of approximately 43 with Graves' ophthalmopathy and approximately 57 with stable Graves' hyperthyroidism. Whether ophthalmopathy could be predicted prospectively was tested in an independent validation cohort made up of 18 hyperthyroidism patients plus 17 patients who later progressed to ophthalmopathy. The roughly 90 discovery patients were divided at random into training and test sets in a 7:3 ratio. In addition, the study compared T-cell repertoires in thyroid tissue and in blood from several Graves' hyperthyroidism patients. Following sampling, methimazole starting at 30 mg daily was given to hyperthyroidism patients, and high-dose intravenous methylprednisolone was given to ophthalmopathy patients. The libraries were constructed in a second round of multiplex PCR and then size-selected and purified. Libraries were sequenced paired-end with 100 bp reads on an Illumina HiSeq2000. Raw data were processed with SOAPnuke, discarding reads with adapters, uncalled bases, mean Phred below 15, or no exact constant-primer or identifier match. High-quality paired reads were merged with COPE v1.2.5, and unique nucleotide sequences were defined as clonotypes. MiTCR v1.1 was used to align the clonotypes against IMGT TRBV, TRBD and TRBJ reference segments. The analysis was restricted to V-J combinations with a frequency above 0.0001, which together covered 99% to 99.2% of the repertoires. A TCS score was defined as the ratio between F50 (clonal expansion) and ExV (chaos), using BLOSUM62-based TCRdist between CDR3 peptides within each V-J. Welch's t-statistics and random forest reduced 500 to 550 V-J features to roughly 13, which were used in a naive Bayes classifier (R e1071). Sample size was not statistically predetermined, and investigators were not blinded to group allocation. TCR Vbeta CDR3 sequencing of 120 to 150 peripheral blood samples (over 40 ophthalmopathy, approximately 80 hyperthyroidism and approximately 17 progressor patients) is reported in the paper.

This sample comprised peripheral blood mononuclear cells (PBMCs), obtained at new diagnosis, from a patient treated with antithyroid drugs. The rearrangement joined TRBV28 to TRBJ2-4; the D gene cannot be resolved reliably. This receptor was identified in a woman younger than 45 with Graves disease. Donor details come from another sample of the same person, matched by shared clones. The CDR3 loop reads CASSYHAGFGIQYF. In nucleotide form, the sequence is TGTGCCAGCAGTTATCACGCTGGGTTTGGGATTCAGTACTTC.